This section outlines one T cell receptor beta chain sequence together with its context. Its antigen is unknown. Base qualities were left out, and no much larger clone turns up one base away. This sample is part of a study of cytomegalovirus exposure and HLA in healthy donors (TCRdb year 2017). With respect to the entire study: A later analysis indicated that the 130 or so validation repertoires were generated on the platform also employed for the 650 to 850 repertoires of the first cohort. The aim of the study was to test whether cataloging public T cell receptors could identify signatures of past pathogen exposure. Along with the 666-subject first cohort, a separate validation cohort of over 90 different subjects was used. To predict cytomegalovirus infection status, the study combined high-throughput TCR immunosequencing, statistical association of individual TCRs with disease status, and machine learning.

The CDR3 goes from the cysteine to the phenylalanine over 14 residues. Of all the DNA, just the CDR3 is kept, 42 bases in frame from base 1. CDR1 and CDR2 were assigned from the germline V gene as SGHVS and FQNEAQ. Germline trimming amounts to 5 bases on V and 2 bases on J, with 3 as the count of junction bases outside the gene matches. Study-level results and caveats: A later analysis had no HLA typing for the validation cohort, so co-occurrence there was scored across all 120 repertoires. Most TCR sequences were seen in very few donors, while some public TCRs were found in many individuals. According to the authors, the approach could potentially be generalized to other disease states and immunological phenotypes. The study listed over 150 TCR beta chains as associated with cytomegalovirus. Subsequent analysis determined that TCRs grouped into clusters in the first cohort also showed a tendency toward co-occurrence across the approximately 110 validation repertoires, and approximately 94% of cluster scores exceeded 0. In vitro tests confirmed that a few of the cytomegalovirus-associated TCR beta chains recognize cytomegalovirus antigens. The classifier was reported to diagnose cytomegalovirus status with high specificity and sensitivity in both the original and validation cohorts.

The donors belonged to the validation cohort of about 110 subjects, which was separate from the roughly 680-subject first cohort. The library was obtained by the immunoSEQ multiplex PCR assay. The paper's processing steps were these. A statistical classification framework was built for diagnosing cytomegalovirus status from the catalog of TCR beta chain sequences. Not all clones reach the TCRdb copy of this immuneACCESS table, which keeps in-frame sequences only. Checked studies attribute under half of the gap to unresolved V genes and leave the rest unexplained. The D gene and trimming were derived from the DNA, and the V and J assignments and clone size from that table. This sample holds some 210,000 clones; 70% to 90% were observed only once. The ten most abundant clones make up roughly 6% of the sample.

The chain is encoded by TRBV7-8 joined to TRBJ2-1, with 7 middle bases fitting TRBD2. The origin of this receptor is a woman aged 18 to 35 in good health and CMV-seronegative. The sequenced material came from PBMCs. The nucleotides read TGTGCCAGCAGCCCGAGCGGGACCTACAATGAGCAGTTCTTC. Translated, it reads CASSPSGTYNEQFF.